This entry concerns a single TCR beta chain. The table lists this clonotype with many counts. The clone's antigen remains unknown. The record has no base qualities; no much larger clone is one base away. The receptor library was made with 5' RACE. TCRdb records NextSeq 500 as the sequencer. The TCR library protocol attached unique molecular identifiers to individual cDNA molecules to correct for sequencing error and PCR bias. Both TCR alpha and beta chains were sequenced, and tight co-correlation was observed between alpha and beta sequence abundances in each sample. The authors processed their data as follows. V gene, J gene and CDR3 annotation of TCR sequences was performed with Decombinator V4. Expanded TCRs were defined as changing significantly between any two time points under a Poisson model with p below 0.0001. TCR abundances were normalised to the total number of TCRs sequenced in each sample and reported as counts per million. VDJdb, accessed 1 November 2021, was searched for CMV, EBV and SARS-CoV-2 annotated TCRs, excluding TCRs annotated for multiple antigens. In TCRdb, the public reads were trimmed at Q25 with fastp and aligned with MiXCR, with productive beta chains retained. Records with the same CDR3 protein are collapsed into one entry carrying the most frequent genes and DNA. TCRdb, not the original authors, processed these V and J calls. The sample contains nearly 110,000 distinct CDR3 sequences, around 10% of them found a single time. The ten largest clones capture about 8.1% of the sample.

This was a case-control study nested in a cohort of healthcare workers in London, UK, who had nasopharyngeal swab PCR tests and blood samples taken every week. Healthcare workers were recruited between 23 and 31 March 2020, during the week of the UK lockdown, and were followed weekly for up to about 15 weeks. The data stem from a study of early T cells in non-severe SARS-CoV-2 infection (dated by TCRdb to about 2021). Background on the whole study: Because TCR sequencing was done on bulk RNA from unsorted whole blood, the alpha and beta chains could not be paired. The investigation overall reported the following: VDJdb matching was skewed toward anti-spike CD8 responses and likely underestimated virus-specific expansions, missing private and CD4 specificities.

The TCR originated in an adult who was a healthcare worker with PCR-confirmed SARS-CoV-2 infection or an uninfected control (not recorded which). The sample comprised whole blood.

The sequenced DNA: TGCAGCGTTGAAGACCATTCGGCCACCGGGGAGCTGTTTTTT. It codes for CSVEDHSATGELFF. Recombination linked TRBV29-1 to TRBJ2-2, with the D segment identity uncertain. Including cysteine and phenylalanine, the CDR3 has 14 amino acids. Here the CDR3 DNA is all that survives: 42 bases in frame from base 1. From the germline V gene, CDR1 is SQVTM and CDR2 is ANQGSEA. Cut back by 0 bases and 4 bases, the V and J ends lie 9 bases apart.